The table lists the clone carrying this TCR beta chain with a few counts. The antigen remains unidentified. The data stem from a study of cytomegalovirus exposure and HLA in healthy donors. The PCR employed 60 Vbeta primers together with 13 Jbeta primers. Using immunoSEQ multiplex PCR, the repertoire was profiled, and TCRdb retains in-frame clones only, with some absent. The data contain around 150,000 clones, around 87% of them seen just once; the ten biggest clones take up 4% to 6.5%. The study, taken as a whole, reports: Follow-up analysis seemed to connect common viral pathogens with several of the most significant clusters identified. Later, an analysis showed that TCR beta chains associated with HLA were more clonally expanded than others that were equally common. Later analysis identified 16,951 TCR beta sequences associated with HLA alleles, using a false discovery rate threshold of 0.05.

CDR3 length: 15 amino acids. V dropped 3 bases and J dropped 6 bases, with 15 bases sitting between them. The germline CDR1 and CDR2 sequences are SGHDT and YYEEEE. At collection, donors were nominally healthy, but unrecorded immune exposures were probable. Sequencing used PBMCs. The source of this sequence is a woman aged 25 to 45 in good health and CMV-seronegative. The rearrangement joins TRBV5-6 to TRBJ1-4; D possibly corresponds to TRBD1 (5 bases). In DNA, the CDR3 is TGTGCCAGCAGCTCTGCAGGGAATCGTTATGAAAAACTGTTTTTT. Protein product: CASSSAGNRYEKLFF.